This is a list of T cell receptor beta chains from one sample in a study of cytomegalovirus exposure and HLA in healthy donors. The protocol was immunoSEQ multiplex PCR, while the TCRdb copy is restricted to in-frame clones and leaves out a portion. Recorded for this sample: about 140,000 clones. Sequenced: PBMCs. The receptors shown here come from a male donor in good health and CMV-seronegative. CDR3s include the opening cysteine and the closing phenylalanine or tryptophan. The D gene is left open where the match is weak.

D gene	V gene	J gene	CDR3 DNA	CDR3 protein
.	TRBV2	TRBJ2-1	TGTGCCAGCAGTGTCTCGGAGGAGCAGTTCTTC	CASSVSEEQFF
.	TRBV18	TRBJ1-2	TGTGCCAGCTCACTAGAAAGAGGGACAAATCGTTTTGGCTACACCTTC	CASSLERGTNRFGYTF
.	TRBV7-9	TRBJ2-7	TGTGCCAGCAGCTACGGCAGGGCCAACTACGAGCAGTACTTC	CASSYGRANYEQYF
.	TRBV30	TRBJ2-2	TGTGCCTGGAGTACCGGAGTGAACACCGGGGAGCTGTTTTTT	CAWSTGVNTGELFF
.	TRBV6-5	TRBJ1-4	TGTGCCAGCAGTTACCAGGGGAAGGGAGAAAAACTGTTTTTT	CASSYQGKGEKLFF
.	TRBV6-1	TRBJ2-7	TGTGCCAGCAGCAGTGGGAGGGAGCAGTACTTC	CASSSGREQYF
.	TRBV6-5	TRBJ1-1	TGTGCCAGCAGTTACTCGGCAGGCTCAGCTTTCTTT	CASSYSAGSAFF
.	TRBV5-6	TRBJ2-3	TGTGCCAGCAGCTCTACTGTTGGCACAGATACGCAGTATTTT	CASSSTVGTDTQYF
TRBD1	TRBV5-4	TRBJ1-1	TGTGCCAGCAGCTTGAAGACAGGGGAGAATTCAGCTGAAGCTTTCTTT	CASSLKTGENSAEAFF
.	TRBV13	TRBJ2-1	TGTGCCAGCAGTTACTCCCGGGGATCCTACAATGAGCAGTTCTTC	CASSYSRGSYNEQFF
.	TRBV5-1	TRBJ2-6	TGCGCCAGCAGCCTGGCTCCCTCTGGGGCCAACGTCCTGACTTTC	CASSLAPSGANVLTF
.	TRBV29-1	TRBJ2-5	TGCAGCGTTGGACGTCGCGGCGGGTCGGCTCCTAAGAACCAAGAGACCCAGTACTTC	CSVGRRGGSAPKNQETQYF
.	TRBV14	TRBJ2-5	TGTGCCAGCAGCCATGGCAGAGAGACCCAGTACTTC	CASSHGRETQYF
TRBD2	TRBV11-2	TRBJ2-7	TGTGCCAGCAGCCACCCGACTAGCGGGAGGCCGCATGCCTACGAGCAGTACTTC	CASSHPTSGRPHAYEQYF
.	TRBV19	TRBJ2-3	TGTGCCAGTAGTACTGGGACCTCGCGGGGAGATACGCAGTATTTT	CASSTGTSRGDTQYF
TRBD2	TRBV18	TRBJ2-5	TGTGCCAGCTCACCCCCGGGGGGATACCAAGAGACCCAGTACTTC	CASSPPGGYQETQYF
TRBD1	TRBV7-8	TRBJ2-1	TGTGCCAGCAGCTTAATCAGGGGGCCCTACAATGAGCAGTTCTTC	CASSLIRGPYNEQFF
TRBD2	TRBV28	TRBJ2-7	TGTGCCAGCAGTAACGGGGGGGAGCCTGGGAAGCAGTACTTC	CASSNGGEPGKQYF
TRBD1	TRBV27	TRBJ2-2	TGTGCCAGCAGGGGGACAGTTAACACCGGGGAGCTGTTTTTT	CASRGTVNTGELFF
.	TRBV5-5	TRBJ2-1	TGTGCCAGCAGCTTTGGAGTGGGTGGCAATGAGCAGTTCTTC	CASSFGVGGNEQFF
.	TRBV6-1	TRBJ2-7	TGTGCCAGCAGTCCATCCAGGACAGTATCCTACGAGCAGTACTTC	CASSPSRTVSYEQYF
TRBD1	TRBV30	TRBJ1-2	TGTGCCTGGAGTGTCGGACAGGGGGCAGGCTATGGCTACACCTTC	CAWSVGQGAGYGYTF
TRBD1	TRBV28	TRBJ1-4	TGTGCCAGCAGTTCACCTCACCTAACGGACAGGGGGGAAGAAAAACTGTTTTTT	CASSSPHLTDRGEEKLFF
.	TRBV7-7	TRBJ1-1	TGTGCTAGCAGCCTTGAAGCTTTCTTT	CASSLEAFF
.	TRBV5-1	TRBJ2-1	TGCGCCAGCACCCCGGAGGGCAGGCGGAGGGATGAGCAGTTCTTC	CASTPEGRRRDEQFF
TRBD1	TRBV19	TRBJ1-3	TGTGCCAGTAGCCTTTCGCAGGGGGCCGCTGGAAACACCATATATTTT	CASSLSQGAAGNTIYF
TRBD1	TRBV19	TRBJ2-7	TGTGCCAGTAGTCCTCCCGGGACAGCTTCCTACGAGCAGTACTTC	CASSPPGTASYEQYF
.	TRBV27	TRBJ2-5	TGTGCCAGCAGTCGGGACTTCGGGGAGACCCAGTACTTC	CASSRDFGETQYF
.	TRBV5-4	TRBJ1-4	TGTGCCAGCAGCTTCAGGGCCCCCACAACTAATGAAAAACTGTTTTTT	CASSFRAPTTNEKLFF
TRBD1	TRBV6-4	TRBJ1-2	TGTGCCAGCTCGTATGAACAGGGGGCTCCCTATGGCTACACCTTC	CASSYEQGAPYGYTF
.	TRBV27	TRBJ2-1	TGTGCCAGCAGTTACCAGACTGATTACAATGAGCAGTTCTTC	CASSYQTDYNEQFF
TRBD2	TRBV30	TRBJ2-5	TGTGCCTGGAGTTCGGGACTAGCGGGGGGAATCGGGCAAGAGACCCAGTACTTC	CAWSSGLAGGIGQETQYF